This T cell receptor beta chain comes out of a study of cytomegalovirus exposure and HLA in healthy donors. The study ran its PCR with 60 Vbeta and 13 Jbeta primers. Assay: immunoSEQ multiplex PCR; the TCRdb copy retains only in-frame clones and omits some. This sample has approximately 160,000 clones, with around 68% found just once. This clone came up a few times. Looked up from germline, CDR1 is ENHRY and CDR2 is SYGVKD. There are 15 residues in the CDR3. Trimming stripped 9 bases from V and 6 bases from J, with 24 bases between. The TCR originated in a man aged 50 or older in good health and CMV-seronegative. The sample was PBMCs. The chain has TRBV10-3 and TRBJ2-7; D is possibly TRBD1 (6 bases). This chain's CDR3 is CAMAGTGYGRAEQYF. The CDR3 DNA is TGTGCCATGGCCGGTACAGGGTATGGTCGGGCCGAGCAGTACTTC.